The 14 T cell receptor beta chains listed next were all sequenced from one sample in a study of cytomegalovirus exposure and HLA in healthy donors. PCR amplification relied on 60 Vbeta primers (plus 13 Jbeta primers). TCRdb keeps only in-frame clones here, not all; method: immunoSEQ multiplex PCR. There are under 200,000 clones in the sample; about 85% occur only once, and 1.3% lies in the top ten. The sequenced material came from PBMCs. The receptors were sampled from a man in his forties or fifties in good health and CMV-seropositive.

The chain couples TRBV5-6 to TRBJ1-3, with a weak D call TRBD1 (6 bases). The germline V gene has CDR1 SGHDT and CDR2 YYEEEE. The CDR3 loop spans 16 amino acids. Trimming cost V 2 bases and J 0 bases, with 12 bases left between them. The CDR3, as DNA: TGTGCCAGCAGCTTTTCAGGGGTTAACTCTGGAAACACCATATATTTT. This gives the protein CASSFSGVNSGNTIYF.

This clone was observed a few times. This sequence joins TRBV28 and TRBJ2-2; 7 bases line up with TRBD2. The CDR3 loop spans 13 amino acids. From germline, CDR1 is MDHEN and CDR2 SYDVKM. With 3 bases clipped from V and 7 bases from J, the junction kept 2 bases outside the gene matches. The CDR3 region is CASSFPGGGELFF. The CDR3 coding sequence is TGTGCCAGCAGTTTCCCGGGGGGCGGGGAGCTGTTTTTT.

This clone was seen once. V and J are TRBV6-1 and TRBJ2-2; 8 nucleotides line up with TRBD1. V lost 7 bases to trimming and J lost 7 bases; unmatched junction nucleotides: 11. The CDR3 has 15 amino acids. Germline CDR1 and CDR2: MNHNS and SASEGT. CDR3 in DNA: TGTGCCAGCACCTCAGGGGGCGGAAGGATCGGGGAGCTGTTTTTT. Translating it yields CASTSGGGRIGELFF.

This chain connects TRBV6-5 to TRBJ2-2; 8 nucleotides align to TRBD1. The CDR3 length is 15 residues. V shed 6 bases and J 0 bases; nucleotides not matched to a gene: 3. Germline CDR1 is MNHEY and CDR2 is SVGAGI. CDR3 protein: CASSRTGTNTGELFF. The CDR3 DNA sequence: TGTGCCAGCAGCCGGACAGGGACGAACACCGGGGAGCTGTTTTTT.

This chain uses TRBV15 with TRBJ2-1; 8 bases line up with TRBD2. CDR3 length: 14 amino acids. V lost 7 bases to trimming and J lost 7 bases; unmatched junction nucleotides: 9. In germline, CDR1 is LNHNV, CDR2 YYDKDF (reference sequence). The CDR3 bases are TGTGCCACCAAGCGGCCCCAGCGGGGGAATGAGCAGTTCTTC. It yields the protein CATKRPQRGNEQFF.

The chain carries TRBV29-1 and TRBJ2-3, with D possibly being TRBD2 (5 bases). Germline CDR1 is SQVTM and CDR2 is ANQGSEA. The CDR3 is made up of 10 amino acids. Between the trimmed V and J ends, which lost 6 bases and 5 bases, there was a span of 6 bases. The CDR3 DNA reads as TGCAGCGTGGGGAGAGATACGCAGTATTTT. Its translation: CSVGRDTQYF.

A remark on this clone: One junction end does not reproduce the germline sequence, and a read error may be involved. The chain employs TRBV7-7 and TRBJ2-2; perhaps TRBD2 as D (6 bases). The germline gives CDR1 SSHAT, CDR2 FNYEAQ (reference sequence). The CDR3 has 16 amino acids. The CDR3 is CASSLELAVNTGELFF. The CDR3 region has the DNA TGTGCTAGCAGCTTAGAGTTAGCGGTGAACACCGGGGAGCTGTTTTTT.

V is TRBV2 and J is TRBJ2-2; 15 positions match TRBD2. The CDR3 sequence is 17 residues long. From germline, CDR1 is SNHLY and CDR2 FYNNEI. The V segment lost 6 bases and the J segment 2 bases; nucleotides outside the gene matches: 4. The CDR3 sequence: CASRRTSGGVNTGELFF. DNA of the CDR3: TGTGCCAGCAGAAGGACTAGCGGGGGGGTAAACACCGGGGAGCTGTTTTTT.

Written as DNA, the CDR3 is TGTGCCAGCAGCAAGCAGGGGGTAAACACCGGGGAGCTGTTTTTT. It codes for CASSKQGVNTGELFF. The chain joins TRBV2 to TRBJ2-2; 7 bases are shared with TRBD1. Germline assignment: CDR1 SNHLY and CDR2 FYNNEI. The CDR3 length is 15 residues. Germline trimming cut 6 bases from V and 2 bases from J; bases unmatched to any gene: 6.

The count of this clone is one. The chain carries TRBV9 and TRBJ2-5; D is unclear. Trimming cost V 4 bases and J 5 bases, with 12 bases left between them. The CDR3 spans 13 residues. In germline, CDR1 is SGDLS, CDR2 YYNGEE. The DNA of the CDR3 is TGTGCCAGCAGCCTCGTAGGTAGCGAGACCCAGTACTTC. It encodes CASSLVGSETQYF.

The chain recombines TRBV27 with TRBJ2-7, with D tentatively TRBD2 (5 bases). CDR3 size: 14 residues. Trimming left V 3 bases short and J 2 bases short, with 11 bases between. Germline V gives CDR1 MNHEY, CDR2 SMNVEV (reference sequence). The CDR3 nucleotides read TGTGCCAGCAGTTTGCGGACTTCTCCCTACGAGCAGTACTTC. Protein sequence: CASSLRTSPYEQYF.

J is TRBJ1-4 and V is TRBV2; possible D gene TRBD1, 5 bases. V was clipped by 7 bases and J by 1 base, with 16 bases between them. This CDR3 has 16 residues. Germline-derived CDR1 and CDR2 are SNHLY and FYNNEI. CDR3 nucleotides: TGTGCCAGCAAACCCGAAGTGGGACTAACTAATGAAAAACTGTTTTTT. Residues: CASKPEVGLTNEKLFF.

The V call is TRBV5-1, the J call TRBJ2-5, with 13 bases lining up with TRBD2. The CDR3 runs to 17 residues. Germline CDR1 SGHRS, CDR2 YFSETQ. With V trimmed by 4 bases and J by 4 bases, 10 bases remained unmatched. The CDR3 reads CASSPGTSGIIVETQYF. The CDR3 bases are TGCGCCAGCAGCCCTGGGACTAGCGGGATTATAGTAGAGACCCAGTACTTC.

The chain is built from TRBV9 and TRBJ1-2; maybe TRBD1 (6 bases). The CDR3 runs 13 residues. With 4 bases removed from V and 3 bases from J, the gap between germline ends came to 10 bases. Germline V gene sequence: CDR1 SGDLS, CDR2 YYNGEE. CDR3 in amino acids: CASSPDSYYGYTF. CDR3 DNA: TGTGCCAGCAGCCCGGACAGCTACTATGGCTACACCTTC. The full variable domain, rest sourced from reference TRBV9 and TRBJ1-2, is DSGVTQTPKHLITATGQRVTLRCSPRSGDLSVYWYQQSLDQGLQFLIQYYNGEERAKGNILERFSAQQFPDLHSELNLSSLELGDSALYFCASSPDSYYGYTFGSGTRLTVV.